The clone carrying this TCR beta chain was found many times. Its target is unknown. TCRdb ran MiXCR on the reads and lists one entry per CDR3 protein. The table lists 250,000 to 300,000 distinct CDR3 sequences, roughly 13% of them singletons. CDR3 length equals 14 residues. Germline CDR1 SNHLY, CDR2 FYNNEI. With 6 bases removed from V and 5 bases from J, the gap between germline ends came to 16 bases. These data belong to a study of T cell repertoires in cytomegalovirus infection. Whole-study context: CMV infection together with matching HLA type was indicated by public TCR beta signatures. Findings and caveats of the study: CMV carriers having the relevant HLA were flagged by cumulative public TCR beta family frequency.

This chain links TRBV2 with TRBJ1-2; D perhaps matches TRBD1 (5 bases). Specimen: PBMCs. The receptor's source is a human donor in good health (CMV status not recorded). Some clones in this sample may be carry-over from other donors' samples. The CDR3 sequence is CASRTARTSYGYTF. The CDR3 region has the DNA TGTGCCAGCAGGACGGCGCGGACAAGTTATGGCTACACCTTC.